These 15 T cell receptor beta chains came from one sample sequenced in a study of regulatory T cells in long-lasting Graves disease. Time point given: persistent/refractory GD, antithyroid drugs over 5 years with positive TRAb. Scientists built the TCR library using RNA that was extracted from PBMCs. Construction of TCR beta libraries relied on iRepertoire HTBI primers and on Arm-PCR targeting CDR3 regions. MiXCR was run by TCRdb on the multiplex PCR reads, yielding one entry per CDR3 protein. In the table there are some 420,000 distinct CDR3 sequences, around a fifth of which are singletons. Material: peripheral blood mononuclear cells (PBMCs), obtained when the disease was refractory, from a patient treated with antithyroid drugs. The receptors stem from a female donor with Graves disease.

The sample holds many counts of this clonotype. The chain carries TRBV6-5 and TRBJ2-7; TRBD1 agrees at 8 bases. The CDR3 consists of 15 residues. The germline CDR1 and CDR2 sequences are MNHEY and SVGAGI. Germline trimming cut 2 bases from V and 3 bases from J; bases unmatched to any gene: 6. The CDR3, as DNA: TGTGCCAGCAGTTACCGATCTACAGGGGGCTACGAGCAGTACTTC. This translates into CASSYRSTGGYEQYF.

This clonotype has more than one count but fewer than ten. The DNA for the CDR3 is TGTGCCAGCAGCGGCGGTGGAGCACAAGAGACCCAGTACTTC. Its protein product is CASSGGGAQETQYF. This chain links TRBV7-2 with TRBJ2-5; D not certain. Germline loops: CDR1 SGHTA, CDR2 FQGNSA. The CDR3 runs to 14 residues. V was cut by 5 bases and J by 2 bases, with 12 bases left in between.

V usage is TRBV7-2 and J usage is TRBJ2-2; 9 bases align to TRBD1. Germline CDR1 is SGHTA and CDR2 is FQGNSA. V dropped 5 bases and J dropped 7; count of bases not matched to a gene: 14. The CDR3 length is 17 residues. The CDR3 protein is CASSPRRGTGSIGELFF. CDR3 nucleotides: TGTGCCAGCAGCCCACGTCGAGGGACAGGGTCCATCGGGGAGCTGTTTTTT.

This clonotype was detected only a few times. The chain employs TRBV6-1 and TRBJ2-2; the D is unclear. Germline loops: CDR1 MNHNS, CDR2 SASEGT. The CDR3 runs 14 residues. V lost 5 bases to trimming and J lost 6 bases, with 13 bases between them. DNA for the CDR3: TGTGCCAGCAGTCCCCTAGAGCTTTCCGGGGAGCTGTTTTTT. Translating gives CASSPLELSGELFF.

At least ten counts were recorded for this clonotype. The chain employs TRBV6-9 and TRBJ1-2; 8 bases are shared with TRBD1. The J segment lost 4 bases and the V segment lost 3 bases, leaving 4 bases of the junction unmatched. Germline CDR1 reads MNHGY; CDR2 reads SVAAGI. The CDR3 has 14 amino acids. The CDR3 DNA reads as TGTGCCAGCAGTTACTTACAGGGGGGCTATGGCTACACCTTC. It is translated as CASSYLQGGYGYTF.

This clonotype appeared many times. The chain links TRBV27 to TRBJ1-2; D is unresolved. The length of the CDR3 is 14 residues. The germline V gene has CDR1 MNHEY and CDR2 SMNVEV (reference sequence). Trimming cost V 3 bases and J 4 bases, with 12 bases left between them. The CDR3 is CASSFEAGPYGYTF. CDR3 DNA: TGTGCCAGCAGTTTCGAAGCCGGGCCCTATGGCTACACCTTC.

Note on this clonotype: A much larger clone differs from this one at a single base, so this may be a read error. V gene TRBV7-2 combines with J gene TRBJ2-7, with D perhaps assigned TRBD1 or TRBD2 (5 bases each). Germline assignment: CDR1 SGHTA and CDR2 FQGNSA. The CDR3 totals 14 residues. Trimming took 5 bases from V and 2 from J, leaving 13 bases between them. CDR3 DNA sequence: TGTGCCAGCAGCCTCGGGGCTATCACCTACGAGCAGTACTTC. It translates to CASSLGAITYEQYF.

The sample holds many counts of this clonotype. V usage is TRBV28 and J usage is TRBJ2-5; 13 bases are shared with TRBD2. The CDR3 is made up of 15 amino acids. Germline CDR1 is MDHEN and CDR2 is SYDVKM. V lost 4 bases, J lost 3 bases, and 2 bases stayed unmatched. CDR3 sequence reads: CASSSTSGGEETQYF. In DNA, the CDR3 is TGTGCCAGCAGTTCCACTAGCGGGGGGGAAGAGACCCAGTACTTC. The complete variable domain, with remaining parts taken from reference TRBV28 and TRBJ2-5, reads DVKVTQSSRYLVKRTGEKVFLECVQDMDHENMFWYRQDPGLGLRLIYFSYDVKMKEKGDIPEGYSVSREKKERFSLILESASTNQTSMYLCASSSTSGGEETQYFGPGTRLLVL.

This chain links TRBV4-2 with TRBJ1-5; D unclear. The CDR3 runs to 13 residues. Germline V CDR1 and CDR2: LGHNA, YNFKEQ. Trimming cost V 0 bases and J 9 bases, with 9 bases left between them. CDR3 in amino acids: CASSQDLGLPQHF. The DNA for the CDR3 is TGTGCCAGCAGCCAAGATTTGGGTTTGCCCCAGCATTTT.

This clonotype has only one observation. This may be a read error, as it is one base from a much larger clone. This sequence joins TRBV2 and TRBJ1-3; no firm D call. Germline V CDR1 and CDR2: SNHLY, FYNNEI. V lost 3 bases and J 8 bases, leaving 17 bases between the germline ends. This CDR3 is built from 15 residues. CDR3 sequence: CASSDPETHGDTIYF. CDR3 coding DNA: TGTGCCAGCAGTGATCCCGAGACACACGGAGACACCATATATTTT.

This rearrangement joins TRBV30 to TRBJ2-7; 7 bases are shared with TRBD1. The length of the CDR3 is 14 residues. With V trimmed by 2 bases and J by 4 bases, 8 bases remained unmatched. Germline V gene data show CDR1 as GTSNPN and CDR2 as SVGIG (reference sequence). Here the CDR3 reads CAWSPWDRMYEQYF. Here the CDR3 DNA reads TGTGCCTGGAGTCCCTGGGACAGAATGTACGAGCAGTACTTC. The variable domain in full, completed from reference TRBV30 and TRBJ2-7, reads SQTIHQWPATLVQPVGSPLSLECTVEGTSNPNLYWYRQAAGRGLQLLFYSVGIGQISSEVPQNLSASRPQDRQFILSSKKLLLSDSGFYLCAWSPWDRMYEQYFGPGTRLTVT.

The gene calls are TRBV5-5 and TRBJ2-5; perhaps TRBD1 as D (6 bases). V lost 2 bases, J lost 2 bases, and 10 bases lay in between. This CDR3 is built from 14 residues. Per germline, CDR1 SGHKS and CDR2 YYEKEE (reference sequence). The chain's CDR3 is CASSFYRAQETQYF. The CDR3 coding sequence is TGTGCCAGCAGCTTTTACAGGGCTCAAGAGACCCAGTACTTC.

J is TRBJ2-2 and V is TRBV18; possibly TRBD2 for D (6 bases). CDR1 and CDR2 from the germline V gene are KGHSH and LQKENI. CDR3 length: 16 amino acids. The ends were cut back, 2 bases at V and 1 base at J, with 11 bases in the middle. CDR3 DNA sequence: TGTGCCAGCTCACCAAACGTCGGGGGGAACACCGGGGAGCTGTTTTTT. Its translation: CASSPNVGGNTGELFF.

The chain combines TRBV6-1 with TRBJ1-2; TRBD1 matches 11 bases. Germline CDR1 reads MNHNS; CDR2 reads SASEGT. After removal of 6 bases from V and 4 bases from J, the junction contained 10 bases not matched to a gene. This CDR3 spans 16 amino acids. The CDR3 sequence: CASRPGTGGPFYGYTF. The CDR3 DNA reads as TGTGCCAGCAGACCCGGGACAGGGGGACCTTTCTATGGCTACACCTTC.

This clonotype was detected a few times. The V and J genes are TRBV29-1 and TRBJ2-2; D unresolved. CDR1 is SQVTM, CDR2 ANQGSEA, per germline. CDR3 size: 12 residues. V shed 5 bases and J shed 4 bases, with 8 bases lying between them. CDR3 bases: TGCAGCGTTTGGGCAGCCACCGGGGAGCTGTTTTTT. This sequence encodes CSVWAATGELFF.